This T cell receptor beta chain was profiled in a study of PD-1 blockade in classical Hodgkin lymphoma. V was shortened by 1 base and J by 7 bases, with 5 bases between the two germline ends. The CDR3 loop spans 12 amino acids. From germline, CDR1 is SGHAT and CDR2 FQNNGV. Libraries were prepared by immunoSEQ multiplex PCR; TCRdb keeps only in-frame clonotypes and omits some of them. The repertoire consists of under 6,000 clones, with 82% occurring once and the leading ten covering about a tenth. Study outcomes and limitations: Reported findings placed baseline TCR diversity lower in newly diagnosed patients (compared with healthy donors).

With regard to this clone: The antigen is unknown.

Every single patient, without exception, relapsed after autologous stem cell transplantation, and brentuximab vedotin exposure varied. Applied to thawed PBMCs, magnetic negative selection was the method used to isolate CD8+ T cells. V is TRBV11-2 and J is TRBJ2-1, with D hard to call. The sequenced sample was CD8+ T cells from blood, obtained at baseline. This sequence originates from a human donor with classical Hodgkin lymphoma. The CDR3 nucleotides read TGTGCCAGCAGCTTAGCAGAGAATGAGCAGTTCTTC. It codes for CASSLAENEQFF.